A selection of T cell receptor beta chains follows, all from one sample in a study of follicular helper T cells after annual influenza vaccination. Using immunoSEQ multiplex PCR, the repertoire was profiled, and TCRdb retains in-frame clones only, with some absent. The sample lists some 30,000 clones; approximately 81% were seen once. The sample here was CXCR5+ CD38- circulating T follicular helper cells from blood, taken on the day of influenza vaccination. All receptors derive from an adult who received the influenza vaccine. The CDR3 runs from the conserved cysteine through the conserved F or W. The D gene is left open where the match is weak. Clone size is stated in some rows and not others, as once, few, many or a class when expanded.

J,D,V,size,CDR3,DNA
TRBJ2-7,NA,TRBV6-1,NA,CASSLEGSGEQYF,TGTGCCAGCAGTTTGGAGGGTTCGGGCGAGCAGTACTTC
TRBJ2-2,NA,TRBV7-2,once,CASSSGPRGQLDTGELFF,TGTGCCAGCAGCTCAGGACCGCGGGGACAGCTTGACACCGGGGAGCTGTTTTTT
TRBJ2-3,NA,TRBV2,NA,CASSSLPDTQYF,TGTGCCAGCAGCTCACTTCCAGATACGCAGTATTTT
TRBJ2-2,NA,TRBV19,few,CASSPLGGLRELFF,TGTGCCAGTAGTCCCCTCGGGGGGCTGCGGGAGCTGTTTTTT
TRBJ1-3,TRBD1,TRBV5-1,few,CASSAWDSSGNTIYF,TGCGCCAGCAGCGCCTGGGACAGCTCTGGAAACACCATATATTTT
TRBJ2-5,TRBD1,TRBV28,NA,CASNSRDRGRETQYF,TGTGCCAGCAATTCGAGAGACAGGGGGCGAGAGACCCAGTACTTC
TRBJ2-4,NA,TRBV5-5,NA,CASSLVRQGNLAKNIQYF,TGTGCCAGCAGCTTGGTGCGGCAGGGAAACCTAGCCAAAAACATTCAGTACTTC
TRBJ2-3,NA,TRBV5-6,NA,CASRAISGGAGFTDTQYF,TGTGCCAGCAGAGCGATTTCGGGGGGCGCGGGCTTCACAGATACGCAGTATTTT
TRBJ2-1,TRBD2,TRBV4-1,NA,CASSQGSLGRGDGEQFF,TGCGCCAGCAGCCAAGGGTCACTAGGACGGGGGGATGGTGAGCAGTTCTTC
TRBJ1-3,TRBD1,TRBV28,NA,CASSSTGYDGNTIYF,TGTGCCAGCAGTTCGACAGGGTACGACGGAAACACCATATATTTT
TRBJ1-5,NA,TRBV21-1,few,CASSRDRESNQPQHF,TGTGCCAGCAGCAGGGACAGGGAGAGCAATCAGCCCCAGCATTTT
TRBJ2-7,TRBD1,TRBV5-5,once,CASSMFGTGAYEQYF,TGTGCCAGCAGCATGTTCGGGACAGGGGCCTACGAGCAGTACTTC